This T cell receptor (beta chain) was observed in a study of cytomegalovirus exposure and HLA in healthy donors. The study's findings and limits: A later analysis linked a missense variant in DCLRE1C to the trimming of TCR beta V and J genes.

Both 60 Vbeta primers and 13 Jbeta primers went into the PCR. Libraries were prepared by immunoSEQ multiplex PCR; TCRdb keeps only in-frame clonotypes and omits some of them. The repertoire holds 55,000 to 75,000 clones, with over 50% as singletons. For this clone: Its antigen is not known.

The CDR3 totals 19 residues. This clonotype was obtained from a man aged 25-40 years in good health and CMV-seronegative. Sequencing was performed on PBMCs. This chain joins TRBV21-1 and TRBJ1-5; the table's D call TRBD1 went unverified against the DNA. TRBV21-1 is termed a pseudogene. The CDR3 nucleotides read TGTGCCAGCAGCAAAGAAGGGACAGGGGGCGAGCAGAGCAATCAGCCCCAGCATTTT. Its protein product is CASSKEGTGGEQSNQPQHF.